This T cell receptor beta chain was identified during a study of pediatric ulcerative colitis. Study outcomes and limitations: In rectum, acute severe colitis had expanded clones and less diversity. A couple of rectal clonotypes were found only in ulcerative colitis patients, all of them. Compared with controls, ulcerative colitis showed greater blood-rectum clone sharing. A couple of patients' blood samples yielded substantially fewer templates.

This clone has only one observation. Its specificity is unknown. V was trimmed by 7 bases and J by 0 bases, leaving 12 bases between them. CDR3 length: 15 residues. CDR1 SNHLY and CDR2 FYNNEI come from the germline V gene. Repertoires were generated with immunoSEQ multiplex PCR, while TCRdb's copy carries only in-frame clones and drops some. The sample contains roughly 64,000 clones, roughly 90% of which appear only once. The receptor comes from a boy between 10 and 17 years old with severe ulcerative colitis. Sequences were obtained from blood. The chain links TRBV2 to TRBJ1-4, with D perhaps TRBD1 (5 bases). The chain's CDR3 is CASNRGGATNEKLFF. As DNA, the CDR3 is TGTGCCAGCAATCGCGGGGGAGCAACTAATGAAAAACTGTTTTTT.